This entry lists 8 T cell receptor beta chains sequenced from one sample in a study of T cell responses to AZD1222 COVID-19 vaccine. Here immunoSEQ multiplex PCR was the method, and the copy in TCRdb shows in-frame clones only, minus some. The table has about 85,000 clones, around 93% seen once. Here the sequenced sample was peripheral blood, taken 28 days after the second AZD1222 dose. The receptors come from an adult who received the AZD1222 COVID-19 vaccine.

The V and J genes are TRBV28 and TRBJ1-2; D possibly corresponds to TRBD1 (6 bases). The CDR3 totals 15 residues. Germline loops: CDR1 MDHEN, CDR2 SYDVKM. Trimming stripped 6 bases from V and 4 bases from J, with 18 bases between. CDR3 loop: CASSSPGQNRYGYTF. The CDR3 nucleotides are TGTGCCAGCAGCTCGCCAGGACAGAATCGCTATGGCTACACCTTC.

The V call is TRBV18, the J call TRBJ2-1; D unclear. Trimming took 6 bases from V and 10 from J, leaving 10 bases between them. The germline CDR1 and CDR2 sequences are KGHSH and LQKENI. CDR3 length: 11 amino acids. The CDR3 DNA sequence: TGTGCCAGCTCGCCCCGCTCGGAGCAGTTCTTC. It encodes CASSPRSEQFF.

V and J are TRBV5-1 and TRBJ1-3; tentatively, D is TRBD1 (6 bases). The CDR3 is made up of 15 amino acids. From germline, CDR1 is SGHRS and CDR2 YFSETQ. Trimming removed 1 base at V and 0 bases at J, with 8 bases between. The CDR3 loop is CASSLSDSSGNTIYF. CDR3 DNA sequence: TGCGCCAGCAGCTTGTCGGACAGCTCTGGAAACACCATATATTTT.

This chain joins TRBV27 and TRBJ1-5; 7 bases align to TRBD1. V was pared by 9 bases and J by 6 bases, with 8 bases of the junction left unmatched. The CDR3 totals 13 residues. CDR1 is MNHEY, CDR2 SMNVEV, per germline (reference sequence). The CDR3 loop is CASRQGTSQPQHF. Written as DNA, the CDR3 is TGTGCCAGTCGACAGGGAACGAGTCAGCCCCAGCATTTT.

This rearrangement joins TRBV27 to TRBJ1-2; TRBD1 might be the D (5 bases). The CDR3 consists of 17 residues. Deletions cut 8 bases from V and 2 bases from J, with 24 bases between. CDR1 is MNHEY and CDR2 is SMNVEV in the germline V gene (reference sequence). DNA for the CDR3: TGTGCCAGCTCCATCAAAGCGGCGGGACGGACCAACTATGGCTACACCTTC. It translates to CASSIKAAGRTNYGYTF.

The chain employs TRBV11-1 and TRBJ1-2; TRBD1 might be the D (6 bases). The CDR3 sequence is 14 residues long. V was shortened by 5 bases and J by 6 bases, with 16 bases between the two germline ends. Germline values: CDR1 SGHAT, CDR2 FQDESV (reference sequence). The CDR3 nucleotides read TGTGCCAGCAGCCCGCGTCGGGGGGGCGATGGCTACACCTTC. Translation: CASSPRRGGDGYTF.

This sequence joins TRBV19 and TRBJ2-7; perhaps D is TRBD1 or TRBD2 (6 bases each). V was clipped by 4 bases and J by 6 bases, with 16 bases between them. The CDR3 sequence is 14 residues long. Per germline, CDR1 LNHDA and CDR2 SQIVND (reference sequence). The DNA for the CDR3 is TGTGCCAGTAGTAAGGGGGAGCGCGGGGCCGAGCAGTACTTC. This translates into CASSKGERGAEQYF.

CDR3: CASSPETGTPFYEQYF. As DNA, the CDR3 is TGTGCCAGCAGCCCCGAGACCGGGACACCTTTTTACGAGCAGTACTTC. The chain combines TRBV9 with TRBJ2-7; D might be TRBD1 (6 bases). The CDR3 loop spans 16 amino acids. V lost 4 bases and J 4 bases, leaving 21 bases between the germline ends. The germline gives CDR1 SGDLS, CDR2 YYNGEE.